This entry lists 9 T cell receptor beta chains sequenced from one sample in a study of response to subunit inactivated influenza vaccine. TCRdb ran MiXCR on the RT-PCR reads and lists one entry per CDR3 protein. The table has about 620,000 distinct CDR3 sequences, 11% seen once; the top ten hold approximately 10%. The data were also submitted as part of a second study, on T cells expressing NK-cell markers. According to that study: UMI-tagged 5'RACE template switching yielded the TCR beta cDNA.

The specimen was PBMCs from blood, collected on the day of vaccination. These receptors all come from a man aged 45-60 years who received an inactivated influenza vaccine.

J is TRBJ2-5 and V is TRBV4-3; TRBD2 agrees at 13 bases. Germline-derived CDR1 and CDR2 are LGHNA and YSLEER. Trimming cost V 4 bases and J 1 base; bases outside gene matches: 12. CDR3 length: 19 residues. The CDR3 DNA reads TGCGCCAGCAGCCGAGAACGGACTAGCGGGGGAATTTCCCAAGAGACCCAGTACTTC. This encodes CASSRERTSGGISQETQYF.

This chain joins TRBV5-1 and TRBJ1-1, with D perhaps TRBD1 (5 bases). Germline lookup yields CDR1 SGHRS and CDR2 YFSETQ. This CDR3 has 16 residues. The V end lost 3 bases, the J end lost 6 bases, and 21 bases lay between the germline ends. The CDR3 here is CASSSGTTLDNPEAFF. The CDR3 nucleotides are TGCGCCAGCAGCTCGGGAACGACTCTGGACAATCCTGAAGCTTTCTTT.

This clonotype was counted a few times. V gene TRBV4-2 combines with J gene TRBJ2-1, with D perhaps being TRBD1 or TRBD2 (5 bases each). V was shortened by 2 bases and J by 5 bases, with 13 bases between the two germline ends. Germline assignment: CDR1 LGHNA and CDR2 YNFKEQ. The CDR3 covers 15 residues. In nucleotides, the CDR3 is TGTGCCAGCAGCCAAAGCTTAACGGGGCACAATGAGCAGTTCTTC. As protein: CASSQSLTGHNEQFF.

This chain uses TRBV5-5 with TRBJ2-7; D unresolved. The CDR3 length is 13 residues. Germline V gene data show CDR1 as SGHKS and CDR2 as YYEKEE (reference sequence). V shed 5 bases and J shed 1 base, with 10 bases lying between them. CDR3 protein: CASSYGASYEQYF. CDR3 nucleotides: TGTGCCAGCAGTTATGGTGCGTCCTACGAGCAGTACTTC.

In regard to this clonotype: In this CDR3 the conserved last residue, phenylalanine or tryptophan, is missing, so a read error is likely. The chain employs TRBV5-1 and TRBJ2-5; D unresolved. The DNA end is more similar to TRBJ2-1, so the J call may be wrong. CDR3 length: 15 amino acids. Per germline, CDR1 SGHRS and CDR2 YFSETQ. DNA of the CDR3: TGCGCCAGCAGTTTGGCCCCGACAATTCAAGAGACCCAGTTCTAC. Amino acid sequence: CASSLAPTIQETQFY.

This clonotype has a handful of counts. The gene calls are TRBV7-9 and TRBJ2-1, with D tentatively TRBD1 or TRBD2 (5 bases each). This CDR3 comprises 12 residues. V shed 3 bases and J shed 9 bases, with 9 bases lying between them. Germline CDR1 reads SEHNR; CDR2 reads FQNEAQ (reference sequence). The CDR3 DNA follows: TGTGCCAGCAGCTTCGGGGACGGTGAGCAGTTCTTC. Amino acid sequence: CASSFGDGEQFF.

This clonotype was observed at least ten times. The chain carries TRBV20-1 and TRBJ1-5, with TRBD1 matching 12 bases. CDR1 and CDR2 from the germline V gene are DFQATT and SNEGSKA (reference sequence). Trimming removed 6 bases from V and 6 bases from J; junction bases left unmatched: 3. There are 13 residues in the CDR3. The CDR3 nucleotides are TGCAGTGCCGGGACAGGGGGCAGTCAGCCCCAGCATTTT. Its protein is CSAGTGGSQPQHF.

This clonotype was seen a few times. This chain uses TRBV7-3 with TRBJ2-5, with 7 bases identical to TRBD2. With V trimmed by 3 bases and J by 3 bases, 7 bases remained unmatched. This CDR3 comprises 15 residues. Germline V gives CDR1 SGHTA, CDR2 FQGTGA. For the CDR3, the DNA is TGTGCCAGCAGCTTGAGGGGAGGGAGAGAAGAGACCCAGTACTTC. Translation: CASSLRGGREETQYF.

Here the CDR3 reads CAWSVSQNIQYF. The DNA for the CDR3 is TGTGCCTGGAGTGTCTCCCAAAACATTCAGTACTTC. V and J are TRBV30 and TRBJ2-4, with D uncertain. There are 12 residues in the CDR3. Germline values: CDR1 GTSNPN, CDR2 SVGIG (reference sequence). V shed 0 bases and J shed 5 bases, with 5 bases lying between them.